This T cell receptor (beta chain) originates from a study of type 1 and type 2 diabetes patients. About the research overall: The cohort mixed type 1 diabetes, type 2 diabetes and nondiabetic donors. Magnetic bead positive selection isolated CD4+ or CD8+ T cells from PBMCs. Broader study findings: Groups were not age- or gender-matched, which may bias interpretation.

Amplification started from genomic DNA. A primer set of 30 forward and 13 reverse primers amplified the CDR3. TCRdb fed the multiplex PCR reads into MiXCR, producing one record per CDR3 protein. The profile shows about 290,000 distinct CDR3 sequences, approximately 45% of them singletons. The length of the CDR3 is 14 residues. V gave up 2 bases and J gave up 2 bases, with 10 bases separating them. Germline-derived CDR1 and CDR2 are MNHEY and SVGAGI. As to this clonotype: Its specificity is not known.

The source material was peripheral blood mononuclear cells (PBMCs). The TCR sequence derives from a man younger than 35 with type 2 diabetes. The J gene is TRBJ2-7, the V gene TRBV6-5, with D maybe TRBD2 (5 bases). This chain's CDR3 is CASSYGQTTYEQYF. The CDR3 bases are TGTGCCAGCAGTTACGGGCAGACTACCTACGAGCAGTACTTC.